These 6 T cell receptor beta chains were all obtained from the same sample, sequenced in a study of shared clonotypes between healthy human individuals. The table came from immunoSEQ multiplex PCR; TCRdb's copy has only in-frame clones and leaves some out. Of roughly 2,000,000 clones in the sample, 85% to 95% were seen once. CD45RO-negative CD8 cells positively selected for CCR7 made up the naive population, which excluded terminally differentiated effector memory CD45RA+ cells. Sequenced input: naive CD8+ T cells sorted from blood. These receptors all come from a young man in good health.

The gene calls are TRBV7-9 and TRBJ1-4, with a weak D call TRBD1 (6 bases). Germline V gene sequence: CDR1 SEHNR, CDR2 FQNEAQ (reference sequence). This CDR3 has 17 amino acids. Trimming shortened V by 2 bases and J by 6 bases, and 19 bases separated the two germline ends. This CDR3 is CASSLRKGHRNYEKLFF. The CDR3 nucleotides read TGTGCCAGCAGCTTAAGAAAGGGACACCGAAACTATGAAAAACTGTTTTTT.

Worth noting for this clone: This same CDR3 is encoded by further DNA sequences in the sample. The CDR3 bases are TGTGCCTGGAGTGTGGGTCTCGAGCAGTACTTC. It codes for CAWSVGLEQYF. V and J are TRBV30 and TRBJ2-7; D is unresolved. V was pared by 0 bases and J by 6 bases, with 6 bases between. Per germline, CDR1 GTSNPN and CDR2 SVGIG (reference sequence). This CDR3 spans 11 amino acids. The entire variable domain, with the rest obtained from reference TRBV30 and TRBJ2-7, is as follows: SQTIHQWPATLVQPVGSPLSLECTVEGTSNPNLYWYRQAAGRGLQLLFYSVGIGQISSEVPQNLSASRPQDRQFILSSKKLLLSDSGFYLCAWSVGLEQYFGPGTRLTVT.

This sequence joins TRBV7-2 and TRBJ2-1; either TRBD1 or TRBD2 may fit D (5 bases each). The germline CDR1 and CDR2 sequences are SGHTA and FQGNSA. CDR3 length: 13 residues. The ends were cut back, 4 bases at V and 10 bases at J, with 14 bases in the middle. CDR3 residues: CASSYWGGLEQFF. In DNA, the CDR3 is TGTGCCAGCAGCTATTGGGGCGGGTTGGAGCAGTTCTTC.

For this clone: Other DNA sequences in the same sample also yield this CDR3. The chain employs TRBV6-5 and TRBJ2-2; D is unclear. The germline V gene has CDR1 MNHEY and CDR2 SVGAGI. V was pared by 2 bases and J by 2 bases, with 3 bases between. The CDR3 spans 13 residues. The CDR3 DNA reads TGTGCCAGCAGTTACACAAACACCGGGGAGCTGTTTTTT. Its protein is CASSYTNTGELFF.

This chain joins TRBV29-1 and TRBJ1-1; 8 bases align to TRBD1. Germline trimming cut 7 bases from V and 10 bases from J; bases unmatched to any gene: 8. Germline V gene data show CDR1 as SQVTM and CDR2 as ANQGSEA. The CDR3 contains 11 residues. The CDR3 loop is CSAYRGETAFF. The CDR3 region has the DNA TGCAGCGCTTACAGGGGGGAGACAGCTTTCTTT.

V and J are TRBV2 and TRBJ2-5; no reliable D call. V lost 3 bases and J lost 2, with 7 bases in between. There are 13 residues in the CDR3. Germline V gene lookup returns CDR1 SNHLY and CDR2 FYNNEI. Here the CDR3 reads CASSEPSQETQYF. In DNA form, the CDR3 reads TGTGCCAGCAGTGAGCCCAGTCAAGAGACCCAGTACTTC.